This T cell receptor (beta chain) stems from a study of beta chain features in type 1 diabetes. In the case of this clone: Its cognate antigen is unknown.

Sequencing targeted expressed TCRB transcripts, as all isolated RNA had been reverse transcribed. The assay was immunoSEQ multiplex PCR, and TCRdb's table has in-frame clones only and misses some. Of about 640,000 clones listed, around 12% are singletons. Post-sort purity exceeded 95% for all sorted populations. Whole-study results and caveats: A closer apparent resemblance between naive, central memory and Treg TCRB repertoires was seen in patients than in healthy donors. Shorter templates might be favored by PCR, equally in patients and controls. Significant though moderate, a shortening of TCRB CDR3s appeared in all four CD4+ subsets of Type 1 diabetes patients.

Per the germline V gene, CDR1 is SGHRS and CDR2 is YFSETQ. V gave up 4 bases and J gave up 6 bases; unmatched junction bases: 6. There are 13 residues in the CDR3. This chain links TRBV5-1 with TRBJ1-1, with 7 bases that match TRBD1. Sequencing input: naive CD4+ T cells from blood. The TCR sequence derives from a man under 40 with type 1 diabetes. CDR3 loop: CASSREGAAEAFF. CDR3 DNA: TGCGCCAGCAGCCGCGAGGGGGCGGCTGAAGCTTTCTTT.